This TCR beta chain was identified during a study of T cell repertoires in ileal Crohn's disease. Study-wide context: All patients had surgery for stricturing (approximately 60%) or penetrating (roughly 39%) disease. About half of patients got postoperative therapy: under twelve thiopurines, 18 anti-TNF.

On this clone itself: What it binds is unknown.

TCRB immunosequencing input was roughly 500 nanograms of biopsy DNA per sample. Profiled with immunoSEQ multiplex PCR; TCRdb holds only in-frame clones, not every one. The data hold 11,000 or so clones, with approximately 78% observed a single time. Time point meaning: neoterminal ileum biopsy at postoperative endoscopy, about 6 months after surgery. Study-level results: Active smokers at surgery had more clonal expansions than non-smokers.

The TCR was taken from an adult with Crohn's disease. The sequenced sample consisted of ileal tissue.

The CDR3 DNA sequence: TGTGCCAGCTCCGATATACAGGTGGGGGCAACTGAAGCTTTCTTT. Its translation: CASSDIQVGATEAFF. This rearrangement joins TRBV18 to TRBJ1-1; maybe TRBD1 (6 bases). Trimming took 6 bases from V and 5 from J, leaving 19 bases between them. This CDR3 contains 15 residues. Germline CDR1 and CDR2: KGHSH and LQKENI.